One sample yielded the 25 T cell receptor beta chains listed below, sequenced in a study of CD8 T cells in Susac syndrome. Random hexamers served to reverse transcribe roughly 0.5 to 1 ug RNA. From the immunoSEQ multiplex PCR reads, TCRdb called clonotypes with MiXCR, one entry per CDR3 protein. The table includes 150,000 to 200,000 distinct CDR3 sequences, approximately 95% detected once. The sample was CD8+ T cells from PBMCs. The origin of the receptors is a human donor with multiple sclerosis.

The J gene is TRBJ2-3, the V gene TRBV7-9; maybe TRBD1 (5 bases). Germline V gene data show CDR1 as SEHNR and CDR2 as FQNEAQ (reference sequence). Trimming removed 5 bases from V and 6 bases from J, with 27 bases in between. The CDR3 is made up of 18 amino acids. CDR3 in amino acids: CASSQRFGTGRMADTQYF. CDR3 in DNA: TGTGCCAGCAGCCAACGGTTTGGTACAGGTCGAATGGCCGATACGCAGTATTTT.

The CDR3 spells CASYGSRANVLTF. As DNA, the CDR3 is TGTGCCAGCTACGGGAGTCGGGCCAACGTCCTGACTTTC. The rearrangement links TRBV18 to TRBJ2-6; D possibly corresponds to TRBD2 (6 bases). This CDR3 comprises 13 residues. V shed 7 bases and J shed 5 bases, with 9 bases lying between them. CDR1 is KGHSH and CDR2 is LQKENI in the germline V gene. Combining the CDR3 with reference TRBV18 and TRBJ2-6 gives the whole variable domain NAGVMQNPRHLVRRRGQEARLRCSPMKGHSHVYWYRQLPEEGLKFMVYLQKENIIDESGMPKERFSAEFPKEGPSILRIQQVVRGDSAAYFCASYGSRANVLTFGAGSRLTVL.

The chain couples TRBV27 to TRBJ2-5, with 8 positions matching TRBD2. The length of the CDR3 is 13 residues. Germline V CDR1 and CDR2: MNHEY, SMNVEV (reference sequence). J lost 5 bases, V lost 3 bases, and 2 bases had no gene match. DNA for the CDR3: TGTGCCAGCAGTTTGGAGCGGGGGGAGACCCAGTACTTC. Its translation: CASSLERGETQYF.

The J gene is TRBJ2-7, the V gene TRBV15; a weak D match, TRBD1 (5 bases). Germline lookup yields CDR1 LNHNV and CDR2 YYDKDF (reference sequence). Trimming removed 0 bases from V and 2 bases from J, with 11 bases in between. CDR3 length: 15 amino acids. The CDR3 DNA reads as TGTGCCACCAGCAGAGAGAATACAGGCACCTACGAGCAGTACTTC. It translates to CATSRENTGTYEQYF.

The rearrangement links TRBV12-3 or TRBV12-4 to TRBJ2-1; the D gene is possibly TRBD2 (6 bases). V was shortened by 6 bases and J by 0 bases, with 15 bases between the two germline ends. The CDR3 has 16 amino acids. Here the CDR3 reads CASRPTSPSSYNEQFF. CDR3 nucleotides: TGTGCCAGCAGGCCGACTAGTCCTAGCTCCTACAATGAGCAGTTCTTC.

The genes are TRBV20-1 and TRBJ2-1; 11 nucleotides align to TRBD2. CDR1 is DFQATT and CDR2 is SNEGSKA in the germline V gene (reference sequence). V gave up 6 bases and J gave up 3 bases; unmatched junction bases: 4. The CDR3 sequence is 14 residues long. CDR3 sequence (DNA): TGCAGTGCGGACCTAGCGGGAGGCTACAATGAGCAGTTCTTC. Residues: CSADLAGGYNEQFF.

The chain links TRBV13 to TRBJ1-2; D remains unclear. Trimming took off 3 bases at V and 8 bases at J, with 16 bases between the two ends. Germline V gives CDR1 PRHDT, CDR2 FYEKMQ (reference sequence). The CDR3 contains 14 residues. The CDR3 here is CASSLGGSGKGYTF. The CDR3 DNA follows: TGTGCCAGCAGCTTGGGAGGCTCTGGGAAGGGCTACACCTTC.

The V gene is TRBV29-1, the J gene TRBJ2-1; the D gene is possibly TRBD1 (6 bases). With 7 bases removed from V and 4 bases from J, the gap between germline ends came to 11 bases. Germline CDR1 is SQVTM and CDR2 is ANQGSEA. The CDR3 extends over 12 amino acids. The DNA for the CDR3 is TGCAGCGCCCGGGACAAGTACAATGAGCAGTTCTTC. This codes for CSARDKYNEQFF.

V is TRBV12-3 or TRBV12-4 and J is TRBJ1-1; the D is unclear. Deletions cut 0 bases from V and 4 bases from J, with 9 bases between. The CDR3 loop spans 14 amino acids. In DNA, the CDR3 is TGTGCCAGCAGTTTAGCTTACCGTGGCACTGAAGCTTTCTTT. Translated: CASSLAYRGTEAFF.

The chain couples TRBV7-2 to TRBJ1-5; a weak D match, TRBD1 (5 bases). Germline loops: CDR1 SGHTA, CDR2 FQGNSA. The CDR3 sequence is 15 residues long. Trimming took 5 bases from V and 5 from J, leaving 16 bases between them. The CDR3 here is CASSEVVGGYQPQHF. The CDR3 nucleotides read TGTGCCAGCAGCGAAGTGGTTGGGGGGTATCAGCCCCAGCATTTT. The full variable domain, in which reference TRBV7-2 and TRBJ1-5 provide the parts outside the CDR3, is GAGVSQSPSNKVTEKGKDVELRCDPISGHTALYWYRQSLGQGLEFLIYFQGNSAPDKSGLPSDRFSAERTGGSVSTLTIQRTQQEDSAVYLCASSEVVGGYQPQHFGDGTRLSIL.

V usage is TRBV27 and J usage is TRBJ1-4; D remains ambiguous. This CDR3 is built from 13 residues. The V gene lost 2 bases and the J gene lost 5 bases, with 6 bases spanning the gap. CDR1 is MNHEY, CDR2 SMNVEV, per germline (reference sequence). The CDR3 DNA follows: TGTGCCAGCAGTTTAACAGTAAATGAAAAACTGTTTTTT. It specifies CASSLTVNEKLFF.

The rearrangement links TRBV20-1 to TRBJ1-6; 8 bases align to TRBD1. This CDR3 contains 13 residues. Unmatched junction bases numbered 8, after V lost 6 bases and J lost 10 bases. The germline CDR1 and CDR2 sequences are DFQATT and SNEGSKA (reference sequence). The CDR3 DNA is TGCAGTGCCCCGGACAGGGCAGGATCACCCCTCCACTTT. Protein product: CSAPDRAGSPLHF.

The chain has TRBV7-9 and TRBJ2-5, with no clear D. The CDR3 runs 13 residues. The germline V gene encodes CDR1 SEHNR and CDR2 FQNEAQ (reference sequence). The V end lost 4 bases, the J end lost 3 bases, and 9 bases lay between the germline ends. The CDR3 sequence is CASSSIGKETQYF. The CDR3 nucleotides are TGTGCCAGCAGCTCCATAGGGAAAGAGACCCAGTACTTC. Together with reference TRBV7-9 and TRBJ2-5, the CDR3 gives the full variable domain: DTGVSQNPRHKITKRGQNVTFRCDPISEHNRLYWYRQTLGQGPEFLTYFQNEAQLEKSRLLSDRFSAERPKGSFSTLEIQRTEQGDSAMYLCASSSIGKETQYFGPGTRLLVL.

This clonotype was recorded a few times. The rearrangement links TRBV29-1 to TRBJ2-1; 12 bases agree with TRBD2. The CDR3 extends over 14 amino acids. The V gene's germline CDR1 is SQVTM and CDR2 ANQGSEA. V gave up 7 bases and J gave up 8 bases; unmatched junction bases: 9. CDR3 protein: CSAPTSGSDDEQFF. As DNA, the CDR3 is TGCAGCGCCCCGACTAGCGGGAGTGATGATGAGCAGTTCTTC.

In this sample, this clonotype turned up once. The chain has TRBV29-1 and TRBJ1-2, with 8 positions matching TRBD1. CDR1 and CDR2 (germline): SQVTM, ANQGSEA. The V gene end was trimmed by 7 bases and the J gene end by 6 bases; junction bases not matched to a gene: 4. The CDR3 contains 11 residues. In DNA, the CDR3 is TGCAGCGCCCGGACAGGGAATGGCTACACCTTC. Protein product: CSARTGNGYTF. The complete variable domain, with remaining parts taken from reference TRBV29-1 and TRBJ1-2, reads SAVISQKPSRDICQRGTSLTIQCQVDSQVTMMFWYRQQPGQSLTLIATANQGSEATYESGFVIDKFPISRPNLTFSTLTVSNMSPEDSSIYLCSARTGNGYTFGSGTRLTVV.

V gene TRBV6-5 combines with J gene TRBJ2-1; D gene ambiguous. CDR1 is MNHEY and CDR2 is SVGAGI in the germline V gene. This CDR3 is built from 14 residues. V lost 2 bases and J lost 5, with 10 bases in between. The CDR3 DNA reads as TGTGCCAGCAGTTACGCCGACTTGAACAATGAGCAGTTCTTC. It yields the protein CASSYADLNNEQFF.

The chain joins TRBV28 to TRBJ2-1; 11 positions agree with TRBD2. Trimming at V came to 8 bases and at J to 4 bases, leaving 7 bases not matched to a gene. Germline V gene lookup returns CDR1 MDHEN and CDR2 SYDVKM. The length of the CDR3 is 15 residues. The CDR3 loop is CASGTGTSGYNEQFF. The CDR3 DNA follows: TGTGCCAGCGGCACCGGGACTAGCGGATACAATGAGCAGTTCTTC.

V and J are TRBV27 and TRBJ2-1, with D possibly being TRBD2 (6 bases). V lost 8 bases and J 7 bases, leaving 15 bases between the germline ends. In germline, CDR1 is MNHEY, CDR2 SMNVEV (reference sequence). The CDR3 length is 13 residues. The DNA of the CDR3 is TGTGCCAGCGCCCTTACGGAGGGGAATGAGCAGTTCTTC. This encodes CASALTEGNEQFF.

The chain combines TRBV20-1 with TRBJ2-7, with D uncertain. Germline V gene data show CDR1 as DFQATT and CDR2 as SNEGSKA (reference sequence). The CDR3 consists of 16 residues. The ends were cut back, 2 bases at V and 5 bases at J, with 22 bases in the middle. The CDR3 DNA follows: TGCAGTGCTAGACCTATTAGCTGGACCAAAGGGCACGAGCAGTACTTC. This codes for CSARPISWTKGHEQYF.

This chain uses TRBV13 with TRBJ2-7, with 10 bases that match TRBD2. This CDR3 region has 16 residues. After removal of 2 bases from V and 3 bases from J, the junction contained 7 bases not matched to a gene. CDR1 and CDR2 from the germline V gene are PRHDT and FYEKMQ (reference sequence). The CDR3 region has the DNA TGTGCCAGCAGCTTATCCCCTAGCGGGAGTCTCTACGAGCAGTACTTC. Encoded protein: CASSLSPSGSLYEQYF.

The chain is built from TRBV7-9 and TRBJ2-7, with 7 positions matching TRBD2. V was clipped by 7 bases and J by 5 bases; unmatched bases: 14. Germline V gene lookup returns CDR1 SEHNR and CDR2 FQNEAQ (reference sequence). This CDR3 is built from 15 residues. The CDR3 coding sequence is TGTGCCAGCATCGGGGAGGGGCCTGTCGGAAACGAGCAGTACTTC. Translated, it gives CASIGEGPVGNEQYF.

The chain uses TRBV6-1 and TRBJ2-5; 8 positions match TRBD2. Germline values: CDR1 MNHNS, CDR2 SASEGT. There are 16 residues in the CDR3. Losses at the gene ends were 3 bases for V and 2 bases for J; bases not matched to a gene: 8. The CDR3 sequence is CASSDTGGLYQETQYF. CDR3 DNA sequence: TGTGCCAGCAGTGATACGGGGGGGCTTTATCAAGAGACCCAGTACTTC.

The chain is built from TRBV19 and TRBJ2-7; 8 bases are shared with TRBD2. After removal of 1 base from V and 5 bases from J, the junction contained 7 bases not matched to a gene. Germline-derived CDR1 and CDR2 are LNHDA and SQIVND (reference sequence). This CDR3 is 15 amino acids long. For the CDR3, the DNA is TGTGCCAGTAGTATAGTCCCCGGGACTAGGAACGAGCAGTACTTC. Its protein is CASSIVPGTRNEQYF.

V usage is TRBV7-9 and J usage is TRBJ2-7; D is ambiguous. CDR1 and CDR2 from the germline V gene are SEHNR and FQNEAQ (reference sequence). Trimming pared 4 bases from V and 5 bases from J, leaving 21 bases between. The length of the CDR3 is 16 residues. CDR3 nucleotide sequence: TGTGCCAGCAGCTCTGACGATAGGCCTACTCCCCACGAGCAGTACTTC. It encodes CASSSDDRPTPHEQYF.

V and J are TRBV4-2 and TRBJ2-2; D may be TRBD2 (6 bases). CDR1 and CDR2 (germline): LGHNA, YNFKEQ. Between the trimmed V and J ends, which lost 4 bases and 6 bases, there was a span of 12 bases. The CDR3 spans 14 residues. The CDR3 region has the DNA TGTGCCAGCAGCCTTACGGGGGTATCCGGGGAGCTGTTTTTT. Encoded protein: CASSLTGVSGELFF.